The 24 T cell receptor beta chains listed next were all sequenced from one sample in a study of immune characterization of retroperitoneal liposarcoma. TCRdb fed the PCR reads into MiXCR, producing one record per CDR3 protein. The table lists around 19,000 distinct CDR3 sequences, approximately 40% of them singletons. Sequencing was performed on blood. The receptors stem from a male donor with retroperitoneal liposarcoma.

The chain combines TRBV6-2 or TRBV6-3 with TRBJ2-7; D not certain. Per the germline V gene, CDR1 is MNHEY and CDR2 is SVGEGT. This CDR3 contains 13 residues. V was clipped by 7 bases and J by 0 bases, with 10 bases between them. CDR3 bases: TGTGCCAGCAAGTACTATCGCTCCTACGAGCAGTACTTC. This codes for CASKYYRSYEQYF.

This clonotype is medium-sized by share. The chain is built from TRBV12-3 or TRBV12-4 and TRBJ2-1; 14 bases line up with TRBD2. This CDR3 contains 14 residues. With V trimmed by 4 bases and J by 11 bases, 4 bases remained unmatched. The DNA for the CDR3 is TGTGCCAGCAGTTGGGGGACTAGCGGGAGTAAGCAGTTCTTC. Its translation: CASSWGTSGSKQFF.

V gene TRBV25-1 combines with J gene TRBJ2-1; D may correspond to TRBD1 or TRBD2 (5 bases each). The V gene lost 6 bases and the J gene lost 13 bases, with 25 bases spanning the gap. The CDR3 contains 15 residues. Germline V gene sequence: CDR1 MGHDK, CDR2 SYGVNS. The DNA of the CDR3 is TGTGCCAGCAGCGTAAAAGGGGCAGTGGGAGAGACCCAGTTCTTC. Translated: CASSVKGAVGETQFF.

The table lists this clonotype with many counts. CDR3 protein: CAWTSGRLGFF. The CDR3 coding sequence is TGTGCCTGGACTAGCGGGAGATTAGGGTTCTTC. The chain links TRBV6-1 to TRBJ2-1, with 13 bases aligning to TRBD2. This CDR3 is built from 11 residues. Germline CDR1 is MNHNS and CDR2 is SASEGT. The V segment lost 11 bases and the J segment 15 bases; nucleotides outside the gene matches: 7.

This clonotype was seen a few times. The chain recombines TRBV6-1 with TRBJ2-7, with D unclear. CDR3 size: 11 residues. V lost 10 bases to trimming and J lost 0 bases, with 7 bases between them. CDR1 and CDR2 from the germline V gene are MNHNS and SASEGT. In nucleotides, the CDR3 is TGTGCCACAACACACTCCTACGAGCAGTACTTC. Translated, it gives CATTHSYEQYF.

This rearrangement joins TRBV12-3 or TRBV12-4 to TRBJ2-5, with a tentative D call TRBD2 (5 bases). V was cut by 3 bases and J by 5 bases, with 16 bases left in between. The length of the CDR3 is 15 residues. In DNA, the CDR3 is TGTGCCAGCAGTTTGTTCGGCGGCACGGGGGAGACCCAGTACTTC. Its protein is CASSLFGGTGETQYF.

The chain is built from TRBV12-3 or TRBV12-4 and TRBJ1-5; a possible D gene is TRBD1 (5 bases). The CDR3 is 13 residues long. Trimming took off 2 bases at V and 4 bases at J, with 6 bases between the two ends. This chain's CDR3 is CASSLRQNQPQHF. CDR3 DNA: TGTGCCAGCAGTTTACGACAGAATCAGCCCCAGCATTTT.

The chain carries TRBV6-6 and TRBJ2-2, with 7 bases identical to TRBD2. The junction had 7 bases not matched to a gene; V was cut back by 7 bases and J by 5 bases. The CDR3 is made up of 14 amino acids. The germline V gene has CDR1 MNHNY and CDR2 SVGAGI (reference sequence). CDR3 DNA sequence: TGTGCCAGCACTGAGGGGAGGGGTACCGGGGAGCTGTTTTTT. This codes for CASTEGRGTGELFF.

This clonotype has ten or more counts. The chain uses TRBV6-1 and TRBJ2-1; the match to TRBD1 covers 7 bases. CDR1 MNHNS and CDR2 SASEGT come from the germline V gene. The CDR3 sequence is 14 residues long. Trimming cost V 6 bases and J 8 bases; bases outside gene matches: 10. The CDR3 DNA follows: TGTGCCAGCAGCGCCGCGACAGGGAACGATGAGCAGTTCTTC. Amino acid sequence: CASSAATGNDEQFF.

This clonotype was detected only a few times. This chain links TRBV4-1 with TRBJ2-3, with D unclear. V was trimmed by 0 bases and J by 0 bases, leaving 7 bases between them. This CDR3 contains 15 residues. CDR1 is MGHRA and CDR2 is YSYEKL in the germline V gene. Written as DNA, the CDR3 is TGCGCCAGCAGCCAAGATAGGTGGAGCACAGATACGCAGTATTTT. Translating it yields CASSQDRWSTDTQYF.

This clonotype has a count of ten or more. The V gene is TRBV11-3, the J gene TRBJ2-1, with D unresolved. The CDR3 consists of 12 residues. Between the trimmed V and J ends, which lost 6 bases and 4 bases, there was a span of 7 bases. Germline lookup yields CDR1 SGHNT and CDR2 YENEEA. CDR3 coding DNA: TGTGCCAGCAGGGACCGTTACAATGAGCAGTTCTTC. This codes for CASRDRYNEQFF.

This clonotype was seen a few times. The genes are TRBV12-3 or TRBV12-4 and TRBJ2-1, with 14 bases lining up with TRBD2. CDR3 length: 15 amino acids. Germline trimming cut 6 bases from V and 7 bases from J; bases unmatched to any gene: 5. For the CDR3, the DNA is TGTGCCAGCAGGGCTGGACTAGCGGGAGGAAATGAGCAGTTCTTC. The encoded protein is CASRAGLAGGNEQFF.

This clonotype was detected only a few times. This chain uses TRBV7-2 with TRBJ2-1, with a weak D call TRBD2 (7 bases). TRBJ2-7 matches the DNA end more closely, so the J call is doubtful. CDR3 length equals 17 residues. The germline gives CDR1 SGHTA, CDR2 FQGNSA. The CDR3 loop reads CASSLKGAMGGANEQYF. Written as DNA, the CDR3 is TGTGCCAGCAGCTTAAAGGGAGCTATGGGGGGGGCCAATGAGCAGTACTTC.

The CDR3 coding sequence is TGTGCCAGCAGCTCCCTCCTAACGGGTTCATACAATGAGCAGTTCTTC. Encoded protein: CASSSLLTGSYNEQFF. The rearrangement joins TRBV7-9 to TRBJ2-7; D is ambiguous. Matching the DNA end better, TRBJ2-1 makes the J call doubtful. The CDR3 consists of 16 residues. Germline lookup yields CDR1 SEHNR and CDR2 FQNEAQ (reference sequence).

This clonotype appeared many times. V is TRBV6-1 and J is TRBJ2-6; unclear D gene. The CDR3 is 15 amino acids. The germline V and J ends were trimmed by 3 bases and 0 bases, with 6 bases remaining between them. Germline V gene data show CDR1 as MNHNS and CDR2 as SASEGT. This chain's CDR3 is CASSEGFSGANVLTF. In DNA, the CDR3 is TGTGCCAGCAGTGAGGGGTTCTCTGGGGCCAACGTCCTGACTTTC.

The chain recombines TRBV7-8 with TRBJ1-5; D gene unclear. Germline values: CDR1 SGHVS, CDR2 FQNEAQ. V was cut by 8 bases and J by 0 bases, with 8 bases left in between. This CDR3 is 13 amino acids long. For the CDR3, the DNA is TGTGCCAGCCGAGCCGGTAGCAATCAGCCCCAGCATTTT. The encoded protein is CASRAGSNQPQHF.

This clonotype has at least ten counts. The rearrangement uses TRBV6-6 and TRBJ2-7, with 9 bases fitting TRBD1. Trimming cost V 0 bases and J 3 bases; bases outside gene matches: 3. Germline V CDR1 and CDR2: MNHNY, SVGAGI (reference sequence). This CDR3 is 15 amino acids long. For the CDR3, the DNA is TGTGCCAGCAGTTACTCGGGACAGGGCATCTACGAGCAGTACTTC. Protein sequence: CASSYSGQGIYEQYF.

Comments on this clonotype: The junction shows a germline mismatch at one end, possibly a read error. The V gene is TRBV7-6, the J gene TRBJ1-6; no clear D. The germline CDR1 and CDR2 sequences are SGHVS and FNYEAQ. The CDR3 loop spans 15 amino acids. CDR3 DNA: TGTGCCAGCAGCTTATGGGATGGACCCAATTCCCCCCCCCACTTT. Translated, it gives CASSLWDGPNSPPHF.

The table lists this clonotype with a count of one. The chain has TRBV2 and TRBJ2-2; TRBD2 matches 7 bases. Germline V gene sequence: CDR1 SNHLY, CDR2 FYNNEI. The J segment lost 1 base and the V segment lost 5 bases, leaving 4 bases of the junction unmatched. CDR3 length: 15 amino acids. CDR3 region: CASSSLAVNTGELFF. The CDR3 nucleotides read TGTGCCAGCAGTTCCCTAGCGGTGAACACCGGGGAGCTGTTTTTT.

In DNA form, the CDR3 reads TGTGCCAGCAGCCTGGGACTGGGGGGGATCGAGCAGTACTTC. This translates into CASSLGLGGIEQYF. The rearrangement links TRBV7-8 to TRBJ2-7; 7 bases are shared with TRBD2. The CDR3 runs to 14 residues. The J segment lost 6 bases and the V segment lost 5 bases, leaving 10 bases of the junction unmatched. Germline CDR1 and CDR2: SGHVS and FQNEAQ.

As concerns this clonotype: Without the conserved terminal phenylalanine or tryptophan, this CDR3 likely stems from a read error. V is TRBV7-2 and J is TRBJ2-1; 7 bases map to TRBD2. This CDR3 region has 15 residues. J was trimmed by 5 bases and V by 2 bases; bases with no gene match: 6. From germline, CDR1 is SGHTA and CDR2 FQGNSA. CDR3 sequence reads: CASSLSSGDHNEQFH. DNA of the CDR3: TGTGCCAGCAGCTTATCTAGCGGAGACCACAATGAGCAGTTCCAC.

This clonotype was seen repeatedly, ten times or more. The chain is built from TRBV7-2 and TRBJ2-1, with TRBD2 matching 8 bases. Germline-derived CDR1 and CDR2 are SGHTA and FQGNSA. With V trimmed by 0 bases and J by 7 bases, 14 bases remained unmatched. The CDR3 is made up of 18 amino acids. CDR3 nucleotides: TGTGCCAGCAGCTTAGCGCGGGGGAGCGGGAGAGATCGGAATGAGCAGTTCTTC. Translation gives CASSLARGSGRDRNEQFF.

This clonotype has more than one count but fewer than ten. The chain couples TRBV27 to TRBJ1-4; perhaps TRBD1 as D (5 bases). The length of the CDR3 is 14 residues. Trimming took 4 bases from V and 8 from J, leaving 14 bases between them. Germline assignment: CDR1 MNHEY and CDR2 SMNVEV (reference sequence). The CDR3 protein is CASSSLLRGEKLFF. CDR3 DNA sequence: TGTGCCAGCAGTTCACTACTCCGGGGCGAAAAACTGTTTTTT.

V gene TRBV7-2 combines with J gene TRBJ2-4; D may be TRBD2 (6 bases). The CDR3 is made up of 17 amino acids. From germline, CDR1 is SGHTA and CDR2 FQGNSA. V gave up 1 base and J gave up 0 bases, with 13 bases separating them. The CDR3 protein is CASSLGLLGGAKNIQYF. As DNA, the CDR3 is TGTGCCAGCAGCTTAGGTCTTCTGGGGGGAGCCAAAAACATTCAGTACTTC.